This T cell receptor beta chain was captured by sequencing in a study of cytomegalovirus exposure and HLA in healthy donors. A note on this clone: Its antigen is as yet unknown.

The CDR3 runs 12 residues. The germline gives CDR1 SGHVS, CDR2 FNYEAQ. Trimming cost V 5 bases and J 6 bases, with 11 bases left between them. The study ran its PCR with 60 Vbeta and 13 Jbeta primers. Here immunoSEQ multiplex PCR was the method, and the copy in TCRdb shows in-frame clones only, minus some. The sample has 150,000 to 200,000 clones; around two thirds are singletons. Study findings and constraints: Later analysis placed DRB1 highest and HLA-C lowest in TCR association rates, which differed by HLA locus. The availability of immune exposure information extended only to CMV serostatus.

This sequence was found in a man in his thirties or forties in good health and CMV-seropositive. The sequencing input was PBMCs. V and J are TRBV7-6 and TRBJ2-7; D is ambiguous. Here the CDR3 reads CASSPLRAEQYF. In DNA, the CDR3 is TGTGCCAGCAGCCCCCTACGCGCCGAGCAGTACTTC.